This T cell receptor beta chain was captured by sequencing in a study of blood T cell repertoires in COVID-19. Across the whole study: Acute-phase and convalescent COVID-19 samples originated in the United States, Italy and Spain. T cells, B-cell-depleted T cells, or PBMCs supplied cDNA or gDNA.

Either two negative PCRs, clearance, or symptom resolution qualified Cohort 3 donors as recovered. V lost 4 bases to trimming and J lost 1 base; unmatched junction nucleotides: 4. This CDR3 is built from 15 residues. The V gene's germline CDR1 is LNHDA and CDR2 SQIVND (reference sequence). This clone came up once. Here immunoSEQ multiplex PCR was the method, and the copy in TCRdb shows in-frame clones only, minus some. Here the sample spans 150,000 to 200,000 clones, more than 75% being singletons. V usage is TRBV19 and J usage is TRBJ1-5, with 7 bases aligning to TRBD1. The sample was PBMCs or T cells enriched from blood (not recorded which). The sequence was collected from a woman in her thirties who had recovered from COVID-19. CDR3 sequence (DNA): TGTGCCAGTAGTAACAGGGGATTGAGCAATCAGCCCCAGCATTTT. Its protein product is CASSNRGLSNQPQHF.